This TCR beta chain was documented in a study of CD8+CD57+ T cells in acquired aplastic anemia. Turning to the study itself: Quantities of DNA derived from sorted CD4+ and CD8+ cells averaged approximately 3 ug. Study-level findings and limits: In common between the patients and the controls were some 28 CD8+ CDR3 sequences.

About this clonotype itself: Its cognate antigen is unknown.

The template for TCR beta VDJ and CDR3 sequence profiling was genomic DNA. TCRdb redid the calling of the reads with MiXCR, one entry per CDR3 protein. The profile covers fewer than 300,000 distinct CDR3 sequences, with approximately 80% appearing a single time and approximately 42% taken by the ten largest. CDR1 is SGHTA, CDR2 FQGTGA, per germline. The CDR3 loop spans 15 amino acids. The V end lost 2 bases, the J end lost 2 bases, and 9 bases lay between the germline ends. Before being chosen for sequencing, patients had shown CD8+CD57+ cell expansion by flow cytometry. Every patient was diagnosed with severe acquired aplastic anemia.

The source material was sorted CD4+, CD8+, or CD8+CD57+ T cells (not recorded which) from PBMCs. V gene TRBV7-3 combines with J gene TRBJ2-2; D remains ambiguous. This clonotype was sampled from a human donor with aplastic anemia. CDR3 sequence reads: CASSLRGRNTGELFF. As DNA, the CDR3 is TGTGCCAGCAGCTTACGTGGACGTAACACCGGGGAGCTGTTTTTT.